The clone carrying this T cell receptor (beta chain) showed up just a few times. As yet, its antigen is unknown. This sample was taken from a study of cytomegalovirus exposure and HLA in healthy donors. Researchers ran the PCR with 60 Vbeta and 13 Jbeta primers. The assay was immunoSEQ multiplex PCR, and TCRdb's table has in-frame clones only and misses some. The sample includes approximately 200,000 clones, around 78% of them seen just once. Study findings and constraints: It was reported that the classifier diagnosed cytomegalovirus status with high specificity and sensitivity in both the original and validation cohorts. Prior analysis indicated that the majority of TCR beta V segments exhibited productivity approximately 87% or approximately 30% of the time.

Germline CDR1 reads SGHDT; CDR2 reads YYEEEE. V lost 1 base and J 2 bases, leaving 11 bases between the germline ends. The CDR3 is 15 residues long. The rearrangement joins TRBV5-6 to TRBJ2-3, with D possibly matching TRBD2 (5 bases). This receptor was taken from a man younger than 40 in good health and CMV-seronegative. Sequenced sample: PBMCs. As DNA, the CDR3 is TGTGCCAGCAGCTTGACGGGCGGGCTCACAGATACGCAGTATTTT. It is translated as CASSLTGGLTDTQYF.